The source of this T cell receptor beta chain is a study of Graves' ophthalmopathy and Graves' hyperthyroidism. Beta-chain TCR CDR3 regions were amplified from RNA transcripts. After a first-round RT-PCR with HTBI primers, a second-round multiplex PCR was run. TCRdb re-analysed the multiplex PCR reads in MiXCR, keeping a single row per CDR3 protein. The sample lists roughly 230,000 distinct CDR3 sequences; 20% to 25% were seen once. This CDR3 spans 12 amino acids. Trimming at V came to 5 bases and at J to 6 bases, leaving 7 bases not matched to a gene. Germline CDR1 is DFQATT and CDR2 is SNEGSKA (reference sequence). This clonotype was counted ten times or more.

Sequencing was done on a sample of peripheral blood. The V and J genes are TRBV20-1 and TRBJ2-7; 7 bases agree with TRBD1. The receptor comes from a woman aged 50 to 60 with Graves' ophthalmopathy. The CDR3 DNA reads TGCAGTGCTGACCGGGACAGATTCGAGCAGTACTTC. It translates to CSADRDRFEQYF.